This record covers a single TCR beta chain. Using immunoSEQ multiplex PCR, the repertoire was profiled, and TCRdb retains in-frame clones only, with some absent. The table records some 95,000 clones, roughly 83% of them present only once. The data stem from a study of control samples from healthy donors and cancer patients. The TCR comes from a woman under 40 in good health. Material for sequencing was blood.

The CDR3 nucleotides read TGTGCCATCAGTGCCCCCGCCTACAATGAGCAGTTCTTC. Encoded protein: CAISAPAYNEQFF. The chain uses TRBV10-3 and TRBJ2-1; D remains unclear. Trimming stripped 4 bases from V and 2 bases from J, with 6 bases between. The length of the CDR3 is 13 residues. CDR1 is ENHRY and CDR2 is SYGVKD in the germline V gene.